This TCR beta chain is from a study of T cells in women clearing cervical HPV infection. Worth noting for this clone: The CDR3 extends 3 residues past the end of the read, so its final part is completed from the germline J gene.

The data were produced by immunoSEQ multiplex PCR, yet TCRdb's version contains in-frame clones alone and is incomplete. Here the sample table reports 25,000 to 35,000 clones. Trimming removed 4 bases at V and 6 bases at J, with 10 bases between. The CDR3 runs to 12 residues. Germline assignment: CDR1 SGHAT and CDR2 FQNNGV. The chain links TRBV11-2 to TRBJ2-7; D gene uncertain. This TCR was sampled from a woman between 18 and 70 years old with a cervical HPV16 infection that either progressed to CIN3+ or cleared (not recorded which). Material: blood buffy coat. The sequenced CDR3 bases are TGTGCCAGCAGCTCCAGTAGCTCCGAG. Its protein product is CASSSSSSE. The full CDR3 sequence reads CASSSSSSEQYF.